This T cell receptor beta chain was documented in a study of OX40 agonist ivuxolimab in advanced cancers. Background for the entire study: Ivuxolimab was an agonistic, fully human IgG2 monoclonal antibody directed against OX40 (CD134), a costimulatory receptor. Intravenous ivuxolimab was administered to patients every 2 weeks at six dose levels: 0.01, 0.1, 0.3, 1.5, 3 and 10 mg/kg. Of the approximately 50 patients in dose escalation, around 20 had hepatocellular carcinoma, about 15 had melanoma, 9 had renal cell carcinoma and 9 had head and neck cancer. A male proportion of 82.7% and a mean age of 60 years, ranging from 23 to 79, were recorded for the dose-escalation cohort. Patients were allowed to have had prior anti-PD-1, anti-PD-L1 or anti-CTLA-4 therapy, and 40% to 45% of the dose-escalation patients had previously received checkpoint inhibitors. Partial responses were achieved by three dose-escalation patients, of whom one had hepatocellular carcinoma and two had cutaneous melanoma. Peripheral TCRbeta sequencing aimed to test whether ivuxolimab altered TCR sequence diversity and caused clonal T-cell expansion. The paper describes the monotherapy dose-escalation part (N of about 57 patients) of the phase I trial of ivuxolimab. General findings and caveats noted by the study authors: Low levels of normalized T-cell clonal expansion were also seen in some patients who did not respond. At doses from 0.1 to 3.0 mg/kg, clonal expansion was seen in both CD4+ and CD8+ blood T cells between baseline and week 6. In the 0.1-3.0 mg/kg groups, partial responders had among the lowest normalized peripheral clonal expansion, particularly in CD8+ T cells. The antigen specificity of the peripheral T cells that underwent clonal expansion was not determined. On average, CD8+ T cells showed more expanded clones than CD4+ T cells after ivuxolimab.

The trial excluded patients who had a history of autoimmune disease or who were on systemic immunosuppression. Peripheral blood for TCR sequencing was collected from all dose cohorts at baseline, on cycle 4 day 1, and on cycle 7 day 1. Samples came from an open-label, multicenter, first-in-human phase I dose-escalation trial of ivuxolimab. Adults with locally advanced or metastatic head and neck squamous cell, hepatocellular, melanoma or renal cell carcinoma were enrolled in the trial. CD4+ and CD8+ T cells were sorted separately from peripheral blood before TCR sequencing. The CDR3 has 16 amino acids, counting the end cysteine and phenylalanine. Only the CDR3 region is kept as DNA, spanning 48 bases read in frame from base 1. CDR1 and CDR2, looked up from the germline V gene, are MNHNS and SASEGT. In the case of this clone: The target of this receptor is not known. Germline and junction disagree at one end, which may indicate a read error.

Genomic DNA was isolated from the sorted cells so that the TCRbeta CDR3 region could be sequenced. The immunoSEQ Assay was used to sequence the TCRbeta CDR3 regions. The immuneACCESS repertoire file appears here via TCRdb, limited to in-frame rearrangements. These files lack a portion of the clones; in checked studies, under half of the deficit traces to unresolved V genes, and the cause of the others is not known. The sample has around 46,000 clones on record, about 90% of them singletons. The top ten clonotypes cover around 11% of the sample. This clonotype was obtained from an adult with an advanced solid tumor such as melanoma, head and neck, liver or kidney cancer. The sample in question was CD4+ or CD8+ T cells sorted from blood, obtained in a trial of the OX40 agonist ivuxolimab. The chain uses TRBV6-1 and TRBJ2-7, and the D gene may be TRBD2, 5 bases matching. CDR3 protein: CAISESYGEGRKEQYF. The nucleotide sequence reads as follows: TGTGCCATCAGTGAGTCTTACGGGGAAGGACGGAAGGAGCAGTACTTC.